This T cell receptor (beta chain) was recorded in a study of T cells after yellow fever vaccination. Overall study: Fractions of low cell number were prepared using SMART-Seq v4 Ultra Low Input.

V lost 3 bases and J lost 7; bases outside the gene matches: 8. Germline V CDR1 and CDR2: LNHNV, YYDKDF (reference sequence). The CDR3 spans 16 residues. TCRdb processed the 5' RACE reads anew with MiXCR; each CDR3 protein has one entry. Of around 530,000 distinct CDR3 sequences listed, about a sixth are singletons. This clonotype came up a few times. This specimen was PBMCs, taken less than 6 days after the first yellow fever vaccination. The TCR originated in a man in his late teens or twenties who received the YFV17D yellow fever vaccine. The chain combines TRBV15 with TRBJ2-1; 11 nucleotides line up with TRBD1. The DNA of the CDR3 is TGTGCCACCAGCAGGAAGTTCGGGACAGGGGGAAATGAGCAGTTCTTC. Its protein is CATSRKFGTGGNEQFF.